Shown below are 19 T cell receptor beta chains from a single sample sequenced in a study of control samples from healthy donors and cancer patients. Method: immunoSEQ multiplex PCR; TCRdb's copy keeps in-frame clones and lacks some. The top ten clones hold 15% to 20% of a sample with about 71,000 clones, roughly 89% of them seen once. Sequenced sample: PBMCs. The origin of the receptors is a man in his 60s with lung cancer.

J is TRBJ2-7 and V is TRBV9, with TRBD1 matching 8 bases. The V gene's germline CDR1 is SGDLS and CDR2 YYNGEE. The CDR3 runs to 17 residues. V was pared by 0 bases and J by 1 base, with 9 bases of the junction left unmatched. The CDR3 sequence is CASSVATRQGKSYEQYF. CDR3 in DNA: TGTGCCAGCAGCGTAGCCACGCGACAGGGGAAATCCTACGAGCAGTACTTC. Looking up the rest from reference TRBV9 and TRBJ2-7 gives the full variable domain: DSGVTQTPKHLITATGQRVTLRCSPRSGDLSVYWYQQSLDQGLQFLIQYYNGEERAKGNILERFSAQQFPDLHSELNLSSLELGDSALYFCASSVATRQGKSYEQYFGPGTRLTVT.

This rearrangement joins TRBV4-3 to TRBJ1-2; the D is unclear. This CDR3 spans 17 amino acids. The germline V gene has CDR1 LGHNA and CDR2 YSLEER. The V gene lost 0 bases and the J gene lost 0 bases, with 14 bases spanning the gap. CDR3 DNA sequence: TGCGCCAGCAGCCAAGATTTCTTTGGATGGGCTAACTATGGCTACACCTTC. Translation: CASSQDFFGWANYGYTF.

This rearrangement joins TRBV27 to TRBJ1-1; D is possibly TRBD1 (6 bases). Trimming took off 10 bases at V and 1 base at J, with 16 bases between the two ends. The CDR3 sequence is 14 residues long. Germline lookup yields CDR1 MNHEY and CDR2 SMNVEV (reference sequence). CDR3 amino acids: CATRRGGTNTEAFF. For the CDR3, the DNA is TGTGCCACCCGGAGGGGGGGCACGAACACTGAAGCTTTCTTT.

This CDR3 reads CATSDSDGYEQYF. CDR3 nucleotide sequence: TGTGCCACCAGTGATTCGGACGGGTACGAGCAGTACTTC. This chain connects TRBV24-1 to TRBJ2-7; D ambiguous. The germline gives CDR1 KGHDR, CDR2 SFDVKD. There are 13 residues in the CDR3. The V gene lost 2 bases and the J gene lost 4 bases, with 8 bases spanning the gap.

V usage is TRBV5-6 and J usage is TRBJ1-2; TRBD1 is a possible D gene (6 bases). Germline V gene data show CDR1 as SGHDT and CDR2 as YYEEEE. The V gene lost 2 bases and the J gene lost 4 bases, with 15 bases spanning the gap. The CDR3 has 15 amino acids. The CDR3 protein is CASSLDQGFRYGYTF. The CDR3 DNA sequence: TGTGCCAGCAGCTTAGACCAGGGGTTTCGCTATGGCTACACCTTC. Complete variable domain (other parts from reference TRBV5-6 and TRBJ1-2): DAGVTQSPTHLIKTRGQQVTLRCSPKSGHDTVSWYQQALGQGPQFIFQYYEEEERQRGNFPDRFSGHQFPNYSSELNVNALLLGDSALYLCASSLDQGFRYGYTFGSGTRLTVV.

The chain links TRBV9 to TRBJ2-3; maybe TRBD2 (5 bases). V gave up 0 bases and J gave up 3 bases, with 11 bases separating them. Germline values: CDR1 SGDLS, CDR2 YYNGEE. The CDR3 runs to 15 residues. The CDR3, as DNA: TGTGCCAGCAGCGTAGCGGGGAGTGGAACAGATACGCAGTATTTT. Residues: CASSVAGSGTDTQYF.

The rearrangement links TRBV27 to TRBJ1-2; 10 bases align to TRBD1. The germline CDR1 and CDR2 sequences are MNHEY and SMNVEV (reference sequence). J was trimmed by 5 bases and V by 5 bases; bases with no gene match: 5. The CDR3 contains 14 residues. CDR3 protein: CASSPGQGGYGYTF. The CDR3 DNA is TGTGCCAGCAGTCCCGGACAGGGGGGATATGGCTACACCTTC.

As regards this clone: Germline and junction disagree at one end, which may indicate a read error. Other DNA sequences from this sample encode an identical CDR3 as well. This chain joins TRBV10-3 and TRBJ2-7, with 10 bases that match TRBD1. CDR1 is ENHRY, CDR2 SYGVKD, per germline. This CDR3 spans 14 amino acids. The CDR3 loop is CAIRAGQGSYEQYF. The DNA for the CDR3 is TGTGCCATCAGGGCGGGACAGGGGTCCTACGAGCAGTATTTC.

The rearrangement joins TRBV7-3 to TRBJ2-5; perhaps TRBD2 as D (5 bases). The ends were cut back, 1 base at V and 5 bases at J, with 14 bases in the middle. The CDR3 runs to 15 residues. In germline, CDR1 is SGHTA, CDR2 FQGTGA. CDR3 region: CASSLSTSGLETQYF. The CDR3 DNA reads as TGTGCCAGCAGCTTAAGCACCTCGGGGTTGGAGACCCAGTACTTC.

V is TRBV2 and J is TRBJ2-1; D not certain. V was pared by 6 bases and J by 7 bases, with 16 bases between. CDR3 length equals 14 residues. CDR1 SNHLY and CDR2 FYNNEI come from the germline V gene. Written as DNA, the CDR3 is TGTGCCAGCAGGTTAAACTGGCTTGGTAATGAGCAGTTCTTC. Encoded protein: CASRLNWLGNEQFF.

The V call is TRBV5-1, the J call TRBJ2-1, with TRBD1 matching over 8 bases. From germline, CDR1 is SGHRS and CDR2 YFSETQ. Trimming removed 0 bases from V and 1 base from J; junction bases left unmatched: 3. The CDR3 contains 16 residues. For the CDR3, the DNA is TGCGCCAGCAGCTTGGGAACAGGGGGTTCCTACAATGAGCAGTTCTTC. This gives the protein CASSLGTGGSYNEQFF.

Points on this clone: The sample has other DNA sequences that encode this CDR3 too. V and J are TRBV29-1 and TRBJ1-2; possibly TRBD1 for D (5 bases). This CDR3 comprises 12 residues. Germline lookup yields CDR1 SQVTM and CDR2 ANQGSEA. The germline V and J ends were trimmed by 6 bases and 2 bases, with 10 bases remaining between them. This chain's CDR3 is CSVGDGNYGYTF. CDR3 DNA: TGCAGCGTGGGGGACGGAAACTATGGCTACACCTTC.

The genes are TRBV7-2 and TRBJ2-5, with a tentative D call TRBD2 (5 bases). Between the trimmed V and J ends, which lost 1 base and 6 bases, there was a span of 12 bases. The CDR3 spans 14 residues. Germline CDR1 reads SGHTA; CDR2 reads FQGNSA. The DNA of the CDR3 is TGTGCCAGCAGCTTAGTCCATACCGGGAAGACCCAGTACTTC. It yields the protein CASSLVHTGKTQYF.

V and J are TRBV4-1 and TRBJ2-2; TRBD2 agrees at 15 bases. CDR3 length equals 15 residues. Germline V gene sequence: CDR1 MGHRA, CDR2 YSYEKL. V trimming: 8 bases; J trimming: 4 bases; junction bases outside the gene matches: 2. The CDR3 loop reads CASGTSGGTTGELFF. In DNA form, the CDR3 reads TGCGCCAGCGGGACTAGCGGGGGGACCACCGGGGAGCTGTTTTTT.

To note about this clone: Mismatch with germline at one junction end may stem from a read error. The chain joins TRBV20-1 to TRBJ2-2; no clear D gene. The CDR3 runs 13 residues. Germline CDR1 is DFQATT and CDR2 is SNEGSKA (reference sequence). The CDR3 coding sequence is TGCAGTGCTAGTTTCCCGAATACCGGGGAGCTGTTTTTT. Amino acids: CSASFPNTGELFF.

V is TRBV5-1 and J is TRBJ2-3, with TRBD1 identical over 9 bases. This CDR3 comprises 15 residues. Trimming took 3 bases from V and 2 from J; bases not matched to a gene: 4. The V gene's germline CDR1 is SGHRS and CDR2 YFSETQ. This CDR3 is CASSSRTGVTDTQYF. The CDR3 nucleotides read TGCGCCAGCAGCTCGCGGACAGGGGTCACAGATACGCAGTATTTT.

The chain links TRBV27 to TRBJ1-6; 7 bases are a match to TRBD1. The CDR3 consists of 13 residues. Germline V gene sequence: CDR1 MNHEY, CDR2 SMNVEV (reference sequence). V lost 4 bases and J lost 8; bases outside the gene matches: 2. The CDR3 loop is CASSSGGDSPLHF. The CDR3, as DNA: TGTGCCAGCAGTTCAGGGGGAGATTCACCCCTCCACTTT.

The V call is TRBV10-1, the J call TRBJ1-4, with 11 bases identical to TRBD1. Germline loops: CDR1 WNHNN, CDR2 SYGVQD (reference sequence). This CDR3 is 15 amino acids long. J gave up 7 bases and V 5 bases, and 6 bases lay outside the gene matches. CDR3 DNA sequence: TGCGCCAGCAGTATGGACAGGGGGCGAGGTGAAAAACTGTTTTTT. Translation: CASSMDRGRGEKLFF.

The chain uses TRBV5-4 and TRBJ1-1; unclear D gene. Germline values: CDR1 SGHNT, CDR2 YYREEE (reference sequence). CDR3 length: 18 amino acids. The V gene lost 2 bases and the J gene lost 7 bases, with 27 bases spanning the gap. Here the CDR3 reads CASSFSGNWGSTTFEAFF. CDR3 DNA: TGTGCCAGCAGCTTTTCGGGGAATTGGGGTAGCACTACTTTTGAAGCTTTCTTT.